Listed below are T cell receptor beta chains from one sample, sequenced in a study of control samples from healthy donors and cancer patients. This table comes from immunoSEQ multiplex PCR, and its TCRdb copy is limited to in-frame clones, with some not included. The sample shows 45,000 to 60,000 clones, roughly 94% of them seen only once. Sequenced sample: blood. The receptors were gathered from a young man in good health. CDR3s include the opening cysteine and the closing phenylalanine or tryptophan. A D gene is named only where the DNA matches it firmly. Expanded clones are given a class, and other clones once, few, many or no size at all.

d_gene,len,j_gene,v_gene,abundance,CDR3nt,CDR3aa
TRBD1,17,TRBJ1-6,TRBV10-1,NA,TGCGCCAGCAGGCTGGACAGGGTAGTAACCTATAATTCACCCCTCCACTTT,CASRLDRVVTYNSPLHF
NA,16,TRBJ1-2,TRBV21-1,NA,TGTGCCAGCAGCACCTCCCCGCGGGGACAGGGGGTAGGCTACACCTTC,CASSTSPRGQGVGYTF
TRBD1,16,TRBJ2-1,TRBV6-5,NA,TGTGCCAGCAGTTACAAGGGGGCCGTGATTACGCATGAGCAGTTCTTC,CASSYKGAVITHEQFF
NA,17,TRBJ2-2,TRBV3-1/TRBV3-2,few,TGTGCCAGCAGCCAAGAAGGTAGGACACAGAACACCGGGGAGCTGTTTTTT,CASSQEGRTQNTGELFF
TRBD1,15,TRBJ1-5,TRBV6-2/TRBV6-3,NA,TGTGCCAGCAGTCCCGGGACAGCAATTAATCAGCCCCAGCATTTT,CASSPGTAINQPQHF
TRBD1,17,TRBJ1-3,TRBV4-1,NA,TGCGCCAGCAGCCAAGATAACAGGGGGGGCTCTGGAAACACCATATATTTT,CASSQDNRGGSGNTIYF
NA,19,TRBJ2-1,TRBV3-1/TRBV3-2,NA,TGTGCCAGCAGCCCCGGGTATAGGGGACCTCGAAAAATCTACAATGAGCAGTTCTTC,CASSPGYRGPRKIYNEQFF
NA,15,TRBJ1-4,TRBV7-9,NA,TGTGCCAGCAGCTTAGTCGGGGTTTACGATGAAAAACTGTTTTTT,CASSLVGVYDEKLFF
TRBD1,14,TRBJ1-1,TRBV30,NA,TGTGCCTGGAGTGTACAGGCAGGGGGAACTGAAGCTTTCTTT,CAWSVQAGGTEAFF
NA,14,TRBJ1-6,TRBV4-3,NA,TGCGCCAGCAGCCAAGAGAAGGGCCCGGGGACCCTCCACTTT,CASSQEKGPGTLHF
NA,14,TRBJ2-7,TRBV7-9,once,TGTGCCAGCAGCTTAGGACAGGGAGGATACGAGCAGTACTTC,CASSLGQGGYEQYF
TRBD1,13,TRBJ1-5,TRBV19,NA,TGTGCCAGTAGGGGACAGACCAATCAGCCCCAGCATTTT,CASRGQTNQPQHF
TRBD1,14,TRBJ2-5,TRBV7-2,NA,TGTGCCAGCAGCTTAGCCAGGGGGCGGGAGACCCAGTACTTC,CASSLARGRETQYF
TRBD1,15,TRBJ1-6,TRBV7-3,once,TGTGCCAGCAGCCCAGGGACAGGGGGAAATTCACCCCTCCACTTT,CASSPGTGGNSPLHF
TRBD1,15,TRBJ2-7,TRBV5-4,NA,TGTGCCAGCAGCTTGGATCAGGGACAGGGGTACGAGCAGTACTTC,CASSLDQGQGYEQYF
NA,15,TRBJ1-1,TRBV4-3,NA,TGCGCCAGCAGCCAAGATGCAGCGATGAACACTGAAGCTTTCTTT,CASSQDAAMNTEAFF
NA,16,TRBJ2-7,TRBV5-4,NA,TGTGCCAGCAGCCCCACGGGGGCGGGAGACTCCTACGAGCAGTACTTC,CASSPTGAGDSYEQYF
NA,14,TRBJ2-1,TRBV19,NA,TGTGCCAGTAGGTCGGGGACCCCCTACAATGAGCAGTTCTTC,CASRSGTPYNEQFF
NA,14,TRBJ1-1,TRBV5-4,NA,TGTGCCAGCAGCTTGGGACACTCGAACACTGAAGCTTTCTTT,CASSLGHSNTEAFF
NA,16,TRBJ2-7,TRBV6-6,once,TGTGCCAGCAGTTCCCCCCCAAGCGGACCTTCCTACGAGCAGTACTTC,CASSSPPSGPSYEQYF
TRBD2,16,TRBJ2-3,TRBV10-3,NA,TGTGCCATCAGATCCACAACTAGCGGGGGGGCAGATACGCAGTATTTT,CAIRSTTSGGADTQYF
TRBD1,17,TRBJ1-1,TRBV4-1,NA,TGCGCCAGCAGCCTTGTCCCGGGACAGGGGGCGGGCACTGAAGCTTTCTTT,CASSLVPGQGAGTEAFF
NA,12,TRBJ2-7,TRBV27,NA,TGTGCCAGCAGGATGACTGGTGGCGAGCAGTACTTC,CASRMTGGEQYF
NA,13,TRBJ1-5,TRBV19,few,TGTGCCAGTAGTACAGGGGGCAATCAGCCCCAGCATTTT,CASSTGGNQPQHF
NA,15,TRBJ1-4,TRBV6-5,NA,TGTGCCAGCCGGGCCGGGAGGGCGGGTAATGAAAAACTGTTTTTT,CASRAGRAGNEKLFF
NA,14,TRBJ2-7,TRBV7-9,NA,TGTGCCAGCAGCTTAGGAGCCGGCCTCTACGAGCAGTACTTC,CASSLGAGLYEQYF
TRBD2,15,TRBJ2-2,TRBV27,NA,TGTGCCAGCAGTGGACTAGCGGGGAACACCGGGGAGCTGTTTTTT,CASSGLAGNTGELFF
TRBD1,13,TRBJ2-7,TRBV14,NA,TGTGCCAGCAGCCAATGGGACAGCTACGAGCAGTACTTC,CASSQWDSYEQYF
TRBD2,15,TRBJ2-1,TRBV6-5,NA,TGTGCCAGCAGCCCCGGGACTAGCGGACACAATGAGCAGTTCTTC,CASSPGTSGHNEQFF
NA,14,TRBJ1-6,TRBV28,NA,TGTGCCAGCAGTCCGGACCCGGCCAATTCACCCCTCCACTTT,CASSPDPANSPLHF
NA,13,TRBJ2-2,TRBV6-2/TRBV6-3,NA,TGTGCCAGCAGTTACCTGAGGGGTGGGGAGCTGTTTTTT,CASSYLRGGELFF
NA,15,TRBJ1-3,TRBV28,NA,TGTGCCAGCAGCCCTGGGGGATCTCAGTGGGTCACCATATATTTT,CASSPGGSQWVTIYF
TRBD2,16,TRBJ2-7,TRBV7-2,NA,TGTGCCAGCAGCCCGGCAGGCCTAGCGGCCTCCTACGAGCAGTACTTC,CASSPAGLAASYEQYF
NA,14,TRBJ2-2,TRBV7-2,NA,TGTGCCAGCAGCTTAGCCGGGGGCACCGGGGAGCTGTTTTTT,CASSLAGGTGELFF
NA,10,TRBJ2-1,TRBV7-9,NA,TGTGCCAGCAGCTACAATGAGCAGTTCTTC,CASSYNEQFF
NA,15,TRBJ2-2,TRBV7-2,NA,TGTGCCAGCAGCCCCGCGGGGTTGAACACCGGGGAGCTGTTTTTT,CASSPAGLNTGELFF
TRBD1,13,TRBJ1-1,TRBV10-3,once,TGTGCCATCAGTGGGGGACAGGGTGGTGAAGCTTTCTTT,CAISGGQGGEAFF
NA,14,TRBJ1-5,TRBV7-3,NA,TGTGCCAGCAGCTTACAGGGCGGCAATCAGCCCCAGCATTTT,CASSLQGGNQPQHF
NA,14,TRBJ1-5,TRBV24-1,NA,TGTGCCACCAGTGGCGGGATTAGCAATCAGCCCCAGCATTTT,CATSGGISNQPQHF
TRBD2,17,TRBJ2-1,TRBV18,NA,TGTGCCAGCTCACCACCTACTAGCGTGAGCTCCTACAATGAGCAGTTCTTC,CASSPPTSVSSYNEQFF
NA,13,TRBJ2-7,TRBV6-5,few,TGTGCCAGCAGTTACTCGAGGGGTTACGAGCAGTACTTC,CASSYSRGYEQYF
TRBD1,15,TRBJ1-6,TRBV7-9,NA,TGTGCCAGCAGCTTCGGGGACAGGGAAAATTCACCCCTCCACTTT,CASSFGDRENSPLHF
TRBD1,13,TRBJ1-5,TRBV6-2/TRBV6-3,NA,TGTGCCAGCAGTTACTCGAACGGACAGGGATATCATTTT,CASSYSNGQGYHF
NA,13,TRBJ2-1,TRBV5-4,NA,TGTGCCAGCAGCTTGTCCTCTTACAATGAGCAGTTCTTC,CASSLSSYNEQFF
NA,15,TRBJ1-4,TRBV14,NA,TGTGCCAGCAGCCAAAGGGGACCAACTAATGAAAAACTGTTTTTT,CASSQRGPTNEKLFF
TRBD2,16,TRBJ2-1,TRBV3-1/TRBV3-2,NA,TGTGCCAGCAGCCAAGATGGAGGGACTAGCGGGAGTGAGCAGTTCTTC,CASSQDGGTSGSEQFF
NA,15,TRBJ2-5,TRBV9,NA,TGTGCCAGCAGCGCGTCGGGGGGCTCGAAAGAGACCCAGTACTTC,CASSASGGSKETQYF
TRBD2,14,TRBJ2-5,TRBV29-1,NA,TGCAGCGTTGCGTCCCTAGCGGCCCAAGAGACCCAGTACTTC,CSVASLAAQETQYF